This T cell receptor (beta chain) came from a study of blood T cell repertoires in COVID-19. For the study at large: In each case, the material was cDNA or gDNA derived from T cells, B-cell-depleted T cells, or PBMCs.

Authors' analysis steps: The authors estimated nucleated cell counts from reference gene primer amplification. Profiling relied on immunoSEQ multiplex PCR, and the TCRdb table lists in-frame clones only, not all of them. The DNA was the basis for D and trimming; V, J and clone size are from that table. The table has roughly 43,000 clones, roughly 89% seen once. Looked up from germline, CDR1 is KGHSH and CDR2 is LQKENI. The CDR3 extends over 14 amino acids. V was shortened by 2 bases and J by 7 bases, with 15 bases between the two germline ends. This sequence was found in a man aged 55 to 70 with active COVID-19. Sequenced sample: peripheral blood. The gene calls are TRBV18 and TRBJ2-7; D gene uncertain. CDR3 nucleotides: TGTGCCAGCTCACCAGCGCGGCCCCCTAGGGAGCAGTACTTC. This codes for CASSPARPPREQYF.